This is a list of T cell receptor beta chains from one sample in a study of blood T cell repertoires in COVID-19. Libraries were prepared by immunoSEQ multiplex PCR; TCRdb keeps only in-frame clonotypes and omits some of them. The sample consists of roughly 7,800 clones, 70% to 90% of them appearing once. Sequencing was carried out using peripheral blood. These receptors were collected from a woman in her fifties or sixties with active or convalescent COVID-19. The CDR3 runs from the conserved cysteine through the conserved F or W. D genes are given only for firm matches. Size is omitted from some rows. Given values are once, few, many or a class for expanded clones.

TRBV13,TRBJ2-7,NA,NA,TGTGCCAGCAGCTTAGGGGGCGAAGTATACTACGAGCAGTACTTC,CASSLGGEVYYEQYF
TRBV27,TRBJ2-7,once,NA,TGTGCCAGCAGGAAGTTGGAGGTCTACGAGCAGTACTTC,CASRKLEVYEQYF
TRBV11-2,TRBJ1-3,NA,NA,TGTGCCAGCAGTTGGGGCAGAACTGCTGGAAACACCATATATTTT,CASSWGRTAGNTIYF
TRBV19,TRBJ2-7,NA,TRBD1,TGTGCCAGTAGTGCACGACAGGGGGAAGGCGAGCAGTACTTC,CASSARQGEGEQYF
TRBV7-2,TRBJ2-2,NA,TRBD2,TGTGCCAGCAGCGTGGGACTAGCGGGTCCCACCGGGGAGCTGTTTTTT,CASSVGLAGPTGELFF
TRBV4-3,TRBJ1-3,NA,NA,TGCGCCAGCAGCGAAGTTATCCTCCGCCAGGGCTCGGGAAACACCATATATTTT,CASSEVILRQGSGNTIYF
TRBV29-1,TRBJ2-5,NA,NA,TGCAGCGGGGCCCTTGGGTCAGGGCAAGGAGAGACCCAGTACTTC,CSGALGSGQGETQYF
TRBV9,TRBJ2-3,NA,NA,TGTGCCACGGGCGGGGGCCCGGGGGATACGCAGTATTTT,CATGGGPGDTQYF
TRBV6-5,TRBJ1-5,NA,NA,TGTGCCAGCAGTCGGGAGGGGTCGGATCAGCCCCAGCATTTT,CASSREGSDQPQHF
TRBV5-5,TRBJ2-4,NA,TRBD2,TGTGCCAGCAGCCCGGGAGGGGTAACCAAAAACATTCAGTACTTC,CASSPGGVTKNIQYF
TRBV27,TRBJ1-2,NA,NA,TGTGCCAGCAGTCCACAAGGACACGGCTATGGCTACACCTTC,CASSPQGHGYGYTF
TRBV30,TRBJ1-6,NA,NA,TGTGCCTGGAGCACGCTACGGGTTTCCTATAATTCACCCCTCCACTTT,CAWSTLRVSYNSPLHF
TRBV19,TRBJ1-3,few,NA,TGTGCCAGTAGTATATCGGACTACTCTGGAAACACCATATATTTT,CASSISDYSGNTIYF
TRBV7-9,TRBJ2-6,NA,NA,TGTGCCCAGGCCAATGCCGGGGCCAACGTCCTGACTTTC,CAQANAGANVLTF
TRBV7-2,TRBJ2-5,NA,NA,TGTGCCAGCAGCTTAAACAGGAGAGAGACCCAGTACTTC,CASSLNRRETQYF
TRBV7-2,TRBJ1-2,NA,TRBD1,TGTGCCAGCAGCTTGAACAGGGGCTATGGCTACACCTTC,CASSLNRGYGYTF
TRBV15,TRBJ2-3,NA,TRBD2,TGTGCCACCAGCAGATCGACTAGCGGGAGAACAGATACGCAGTATTTT,CATSRSTSGRTDTQYF
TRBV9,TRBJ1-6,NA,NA,TGTGCCAGCAGCGACTCACCGTGGAATTCACCCCTCCACTTT,CASSDSPWNSPLHF
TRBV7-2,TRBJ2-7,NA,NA,TGTGCCAGCGGTGGGTCTCGGGGTTACGAGCAGTACTTC,CASGGSRGYEQYF
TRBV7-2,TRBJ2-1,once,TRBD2,TGTGCCAGCAGCCCCCAAGCGGGAGTCTCAGGGAATGAGCAGTTCTTC,CASSPQAGVSGNEQFF
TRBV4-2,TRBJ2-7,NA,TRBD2,TGTGCCAGCAGCCCACTAGCGGGGGGCCTAAGCTCCTACGAGCAGTACTTC,CASSPLAGGLSSYEQYF
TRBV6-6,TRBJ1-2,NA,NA,TGTGCCAGCAGTCCAACAGGGAAATGGGGGGGCTACACCTTC,CASSPTGKWGGYTF
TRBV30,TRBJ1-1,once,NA,TGTGCCTGGAGTGTACGGCAAGGGGCTAGCACTGAAGCTTTCTTT,CAWSVRQGASTEAFF
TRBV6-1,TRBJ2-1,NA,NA,TGTGCCAGCAGTGAAGGGCCCTACAATGAGCAGTTCTTC,CASSEGPYNEQFF
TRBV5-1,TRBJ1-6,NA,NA,TGCTCCAGGACCGGACCGGGGTCACCCCTCCACTTT,CSRTGPGSPLHF
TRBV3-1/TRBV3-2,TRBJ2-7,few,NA,TGTGCCAGCAGCCCGTGGACAGAGACTGAGGAGCAGTACTTC,CASSPWTETEEQYF
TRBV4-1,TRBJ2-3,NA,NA,TGCGCCAGCAGCCAAGAGCATTTGGGGGCCTACCCCACCAATACGCAGTATTTT,CASSQEHLGAYPTNTQYF
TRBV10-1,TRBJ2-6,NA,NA,TGCGCCAGCAGTGAATACGCAGGGCTAGCTGGGGCCAACGTCCTGACTTTC,CASSEYAGLAGANVLTF
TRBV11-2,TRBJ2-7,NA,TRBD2,TGTGCCAGCAGCTCAACTAGCGTGACCTACGAGCAGTACTTC,CASSSTSVTYEQYF
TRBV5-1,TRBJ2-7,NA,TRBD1,TGCGCCAGCAGCTTCGGAGGGACAGGAGTCTACGAGCAGTACTTC,CASSFGGTGVYEQYF
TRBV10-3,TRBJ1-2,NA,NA,TGTGCCATCAGTGGGGGGGACGGTGGCTATGGCTACACCTTC,CAISGGDGGYGYTF
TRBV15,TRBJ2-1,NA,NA,TGTGCCACCAGCAGAGTGGAGGGTGAGCAGTTCTTC,CATSRVEGEQFF
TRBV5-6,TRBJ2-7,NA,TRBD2,TGTGCCAGCAGCCCCCCTAGCGGGGAGAGCTCCTACGAGCAGTACTTC,CASSPPSGESSYEQYF
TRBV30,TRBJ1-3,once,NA,TGTGCCTGGAGTGTCAAACTGGGAAACACCATATATTTT,CAWSVKLGNTIYF
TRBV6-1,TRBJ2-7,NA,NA,TGTGCCAGCAGTCACCTCCTCCGGGTAAACGAGCAGTACTTC,CASSHLLRVNEQYF
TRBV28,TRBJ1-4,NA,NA,TGTGCCAGCAGTTGGCAGTGGTATGAAAAACTGTTTTTT,CASSWQWYEKLFF
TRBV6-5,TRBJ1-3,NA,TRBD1,TGTGCCAGCAGTACAGGGGGCCGTGGAAACACCATATATTTT,CASSTGGRGNTIYF
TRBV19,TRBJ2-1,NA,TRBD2,TGTGCCAGTAGTGGGGGGGGAACAGCGGACAATGAGCAGTTCTTC,CASSGGGTADNEQFF
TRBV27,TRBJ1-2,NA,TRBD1,TGTGCCACCATTCGAACAGGGGGGGGAAACTATGGCTACACCTTC,CATIRTGGGNYGYTF
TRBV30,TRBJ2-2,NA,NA,TGTGCCTGGGATAGGGGGGAGGGGACCGGGGAGCTGTTTTTT,CAWDRGEGTGELFF
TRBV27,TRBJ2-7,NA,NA,TGTGCCAGCAGTTTATACTCCACGGGCTACGAGCAGTACTTC,CASSLYSTGYEQYF